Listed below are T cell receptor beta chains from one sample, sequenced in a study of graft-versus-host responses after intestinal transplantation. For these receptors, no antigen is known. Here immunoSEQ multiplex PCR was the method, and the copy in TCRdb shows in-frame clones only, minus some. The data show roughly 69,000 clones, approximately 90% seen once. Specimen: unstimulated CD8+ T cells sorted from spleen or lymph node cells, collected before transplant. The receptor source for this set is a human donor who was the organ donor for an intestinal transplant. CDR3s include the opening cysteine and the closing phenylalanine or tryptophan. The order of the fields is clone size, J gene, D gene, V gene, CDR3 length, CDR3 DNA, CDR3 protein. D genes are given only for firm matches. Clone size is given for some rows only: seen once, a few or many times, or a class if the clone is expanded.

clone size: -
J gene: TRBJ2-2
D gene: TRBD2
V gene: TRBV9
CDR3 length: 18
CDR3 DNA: TGTGCCAGCAGCGTAGACCCAGGGACTAGCCGGAACACCGGGGAGCTGTTTTTT
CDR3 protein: CASSVDPGTSRNTGELFF

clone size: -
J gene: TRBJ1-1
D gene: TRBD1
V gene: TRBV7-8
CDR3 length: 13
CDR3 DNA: TGTGCCAGCAGCCTTACAGGGGGCCCTGAAGCTTTCTTT
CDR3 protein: CASSLTGGPEAFF

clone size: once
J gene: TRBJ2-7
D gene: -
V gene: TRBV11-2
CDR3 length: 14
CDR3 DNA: TGTGCCAGCAGCCTCCTAAACAGGGCCCCCTATGAGTACTTC
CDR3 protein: CASSLLNRAPYEYF

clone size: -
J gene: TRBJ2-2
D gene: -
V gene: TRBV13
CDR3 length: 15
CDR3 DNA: TGTGCCAGCAGGAAGACAGGGGAGGGAACCGGGGAGCTGTTTTTT
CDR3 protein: CASRKTGEGTGELFF

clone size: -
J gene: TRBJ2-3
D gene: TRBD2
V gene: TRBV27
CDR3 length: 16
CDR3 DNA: TGTGCCAGCAGTTTATCGGCGGGAGCACCCCCAGATACGCAGTATTTT
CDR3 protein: CASSLSAGAPPDTQYF

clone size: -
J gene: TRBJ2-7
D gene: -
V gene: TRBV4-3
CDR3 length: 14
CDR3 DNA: TGCGCCAGCAGCCTAATGATTAGCGGCTACGAGCAGTACTTC
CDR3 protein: CASSLMISGYEQYF

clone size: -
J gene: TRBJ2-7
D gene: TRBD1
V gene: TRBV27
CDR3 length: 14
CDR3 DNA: TGTGCCAGCAGTTTAGGGACAGGGAACTACGAGCAGTACTTC
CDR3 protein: CASSLGTGNYEQYF

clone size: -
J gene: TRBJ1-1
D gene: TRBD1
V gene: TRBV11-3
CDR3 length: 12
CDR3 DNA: TGTGCCAGCAGCTTGGGACAGCAAGGAGCTTTCTTT
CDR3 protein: CASSLGQQGAFF

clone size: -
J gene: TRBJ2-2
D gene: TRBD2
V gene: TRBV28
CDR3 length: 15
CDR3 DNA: TGTGCCAGCAGGTCTTGGCGGGAGTCTCTCGGGGAGCTGTTTTTT
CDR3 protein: CASRSWRESLGELFF

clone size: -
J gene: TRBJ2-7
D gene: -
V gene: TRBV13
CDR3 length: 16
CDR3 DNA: TGTGCCAGCAGCTCGTGGACAGCCCGGGGTCATTACGAGCAGTACTTC
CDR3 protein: CASSSWTARGHYEQYF

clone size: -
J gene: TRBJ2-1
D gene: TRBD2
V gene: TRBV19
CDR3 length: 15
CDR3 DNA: TGTGCCAGTAACAATTTCGCGGGAGTTTGGAATGAGCAGTTCTTC
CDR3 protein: CASNNFAGVWNEQFF

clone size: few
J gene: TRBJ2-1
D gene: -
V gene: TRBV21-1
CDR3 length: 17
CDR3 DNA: TGTGCCAGCAGCAGTCGAATAAGGGGGCGGGCCTACAATGAGCAGTTCTTC
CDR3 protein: CASSSRIRGRAYNEQFF

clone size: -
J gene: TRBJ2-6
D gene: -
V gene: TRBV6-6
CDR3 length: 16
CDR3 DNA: TGTGCCAGCAGTTACCCAGGACAGACTGGGGCCAACGTCCTGACTTTC
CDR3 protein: CASSYPGQTGANVLTF

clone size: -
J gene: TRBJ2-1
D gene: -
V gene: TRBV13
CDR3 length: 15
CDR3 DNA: TGTGCCAGCAGCTTAGGATCAGGCAGTATCAATGAGCAGTTCTTC
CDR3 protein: CASSLGSGSINEQFF

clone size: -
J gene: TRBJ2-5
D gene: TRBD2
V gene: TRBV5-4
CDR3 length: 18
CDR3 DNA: TGTGCCAGCAGCTTCAGTAGGGGGCGACTAGCGGATAAAGAGACCCAGTACTTC
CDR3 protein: CASSFSRGRLADKETQYF

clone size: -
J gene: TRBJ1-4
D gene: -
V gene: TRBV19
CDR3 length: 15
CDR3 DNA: TGTGCCAGTAGTATAGGCGCGGGGACCCATGAAAAACTGTTTTTT
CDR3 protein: CASSIGAGTHEKLFF

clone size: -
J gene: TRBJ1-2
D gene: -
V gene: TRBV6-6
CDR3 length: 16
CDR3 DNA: TGTGCCAGCAGTTCCCGTTTCGGAGGGAGGGCCGGTGGCTACACCTTC
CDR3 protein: CASSSRFGGRAGGYTF

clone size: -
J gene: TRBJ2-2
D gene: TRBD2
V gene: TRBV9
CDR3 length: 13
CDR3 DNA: TGTGCCAGCAGCTGGGGGGGATCCGGGGAGCTGTTTTTT
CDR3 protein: CASSWGGSGELFF

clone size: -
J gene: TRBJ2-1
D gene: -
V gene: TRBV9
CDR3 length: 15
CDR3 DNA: TGTGCCAGCAGCGTAGATGGGACATCCTACAATGAGCAGTTCTTC
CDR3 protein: CASSVDGTSYNEQFF

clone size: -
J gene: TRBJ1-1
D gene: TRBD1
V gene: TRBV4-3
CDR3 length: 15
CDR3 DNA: TGCGCCAGCAGCCATGGCACAGGGGACGGCGCTGAAGCTTTCTTT
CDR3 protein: CASSHGTGDGAEAFF

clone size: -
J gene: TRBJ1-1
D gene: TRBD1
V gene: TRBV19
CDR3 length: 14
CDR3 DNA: TGTGCCAGTAGTCCCGGGACAGGCACCACTGAAGCTTTCTTT
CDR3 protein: CASSPGTGTTEAFF

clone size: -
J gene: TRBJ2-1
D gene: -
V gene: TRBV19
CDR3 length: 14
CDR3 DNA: TGTGCCAGTAGTATAGTCTCTGGGGGGAATGAGCAGTTCTTC
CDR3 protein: CASSIVSGGNEQFF

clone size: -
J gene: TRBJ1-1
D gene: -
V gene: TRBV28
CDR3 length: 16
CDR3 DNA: TGTGCCAGCAGTTTAGGACGATTGGGACAGAACACTGAAGCTTTCTTT
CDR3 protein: CASSLGRLGQNTEAFF

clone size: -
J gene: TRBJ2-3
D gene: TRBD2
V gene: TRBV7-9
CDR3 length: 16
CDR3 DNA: TGTGCCAGCAGCCTCCTAGCGGGAGGGCCCGCAGATACGCAGTATTTT
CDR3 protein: CASSLLAGGPADTQYF

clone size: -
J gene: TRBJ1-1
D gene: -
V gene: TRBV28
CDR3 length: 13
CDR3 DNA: TGTGCCAGCAGTTTAACGCGGGGTCCCGAAGCTTTCTTT
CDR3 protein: CASSLTRGPEAFF

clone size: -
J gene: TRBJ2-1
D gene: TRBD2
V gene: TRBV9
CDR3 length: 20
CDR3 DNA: TGTGCCAGCAGCGCGCCGGGACTAGCGGGAGATCAAGTAACGGGGAATGAGCAGTTCTTC
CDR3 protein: CASSAPGLAGDQVTGNEQFF

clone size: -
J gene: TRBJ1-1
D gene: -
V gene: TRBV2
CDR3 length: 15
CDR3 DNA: TGTGCCAGCGGGGGGGGCGGGGAATTGAACACTGAAGCTTTCTTT
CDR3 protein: CASGGGGELNTEAFF

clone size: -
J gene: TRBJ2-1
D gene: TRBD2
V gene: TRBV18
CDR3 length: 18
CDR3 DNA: TGTGCCAGCTCACCAATCGGAGCGGGAGAGGTAGTAGACAATGAGCAGTTCTTC
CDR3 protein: CASSPIGAGEVVDNEQFF

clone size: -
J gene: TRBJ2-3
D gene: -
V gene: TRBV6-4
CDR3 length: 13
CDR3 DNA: TGTGCCAGCAGTGTAACTAGCAGAGATACGCAGTATTTT
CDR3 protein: CASSVTSRDTQYF

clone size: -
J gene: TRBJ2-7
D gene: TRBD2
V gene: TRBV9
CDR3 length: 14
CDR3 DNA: TGTGCCAGCAGCGTATCGGCGGGAGGGTACGAGCAGTACTTC
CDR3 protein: CASSVSAGGYEQYF

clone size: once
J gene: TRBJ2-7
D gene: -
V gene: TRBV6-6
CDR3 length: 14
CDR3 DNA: TGTGCCAGCAGCCCCCTTGCAGGCCCCTACGAGCAGTACTTC
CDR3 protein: CASSPLAGPYEQYF

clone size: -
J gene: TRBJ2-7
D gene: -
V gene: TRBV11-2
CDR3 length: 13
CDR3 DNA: TGTGCCAGCAGCTTATCAGGTAGTTACGAGCAGTACTTC
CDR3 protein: CASSLSGSYEQYF

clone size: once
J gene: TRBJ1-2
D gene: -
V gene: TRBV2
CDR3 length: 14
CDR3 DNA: TGTGCCAGCAGTGACTATCGGGAGAACTATGGCTACACCTTC
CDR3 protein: CASSDYRENYGYTF

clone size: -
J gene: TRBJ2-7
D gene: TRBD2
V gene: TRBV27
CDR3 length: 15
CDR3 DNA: TGTGCCAGCAGACTGGGACTAGCGGGAGGATACGAGCAGTACTTC
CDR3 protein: CASRLGLAGGYEQYF

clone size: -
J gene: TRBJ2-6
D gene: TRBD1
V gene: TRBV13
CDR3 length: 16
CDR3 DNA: TGTGCCAGCAGCAAGGACAGGGAGGCTGGGGCCAACGTCCTGACTTTC
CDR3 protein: CASSKDREAGANVLTF

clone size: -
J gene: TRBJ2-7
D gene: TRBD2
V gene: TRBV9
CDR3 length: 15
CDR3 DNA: TGTGCCAGCAGCGTATCAGCGGGAGGTACCTACGAGCAGTACTTC
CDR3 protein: CASSVSAGGTYEQYF

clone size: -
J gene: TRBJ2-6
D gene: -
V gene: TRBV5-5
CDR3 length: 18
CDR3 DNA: TGTGCCAGCAGCTTGGCGGGGAGGAGGGGCTCTGGGGCCAACGTCCTGACTTTC
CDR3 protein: CASSLAGRRGSGANVLTF

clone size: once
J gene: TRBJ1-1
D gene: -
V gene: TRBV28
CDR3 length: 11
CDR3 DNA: TGTGCCAGCAGTTTCGGCACTGAAGCTTTCTTT
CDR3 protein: CASSFGTEAFF

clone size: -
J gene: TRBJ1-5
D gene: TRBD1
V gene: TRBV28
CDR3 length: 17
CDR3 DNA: TGTGCCAGCAGTACCTCAGGGGGACAGGGATTCAATCAGCCCCAGCATTTT
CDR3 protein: CASSTSGGQGFNQPQHF

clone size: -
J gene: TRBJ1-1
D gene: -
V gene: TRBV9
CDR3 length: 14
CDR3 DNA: TGTGCCAGCAGCGTCGCAGGGGTTGGTACTGAAGCTTTCTTT
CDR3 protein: CASSVAGVGTEAFF

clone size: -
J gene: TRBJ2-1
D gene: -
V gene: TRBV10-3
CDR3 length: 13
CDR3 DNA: TGTGCCATCAGTGGTAGTTGGGCCGGTGAGCAGTTCTTC
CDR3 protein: CAISGSWAGEQFF

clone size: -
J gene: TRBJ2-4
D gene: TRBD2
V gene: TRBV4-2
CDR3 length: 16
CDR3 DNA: TGTGCCAGCAGCCAAGGGGGGAGGGTAGCCAAAAACATTCAGTACTTC
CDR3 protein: CASSQGGRVAKNIQYF

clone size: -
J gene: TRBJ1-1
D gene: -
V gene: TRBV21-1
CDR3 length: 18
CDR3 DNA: TGTGCCAGCAGCAAAGCGCTGGGGACAGGGGCGACGAACACTGAAGCTTTCTTT
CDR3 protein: CASSKALGTGATNTEAFF

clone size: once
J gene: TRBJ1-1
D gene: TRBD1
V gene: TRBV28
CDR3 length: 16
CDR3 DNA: TGTGCCAGCAGGGCTACAGGGGGCGGCTTGCTTTCCGGAGCTTTCTTT
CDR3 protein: CASRATGGGLLSGAFF

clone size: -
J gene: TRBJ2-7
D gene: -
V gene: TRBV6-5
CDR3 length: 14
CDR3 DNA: TGTGCCAGCAGTTACACCGGTGCGGGAAGCGAGCAGTACTTC
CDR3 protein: CASSYTGAGSEQYF

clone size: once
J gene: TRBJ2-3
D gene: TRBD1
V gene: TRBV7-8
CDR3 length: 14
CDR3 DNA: TGTGCCAGCAGCTACAGGGGTCACGAGGATACGCAGTATTTT
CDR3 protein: CASSYRGHEDTQYF

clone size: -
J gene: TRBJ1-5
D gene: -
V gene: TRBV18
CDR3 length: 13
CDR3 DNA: TGTGCCAGCTCACGTCATCATTTTTGGCCCCAGCATTTT
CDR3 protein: CASSRHHFWPQHF

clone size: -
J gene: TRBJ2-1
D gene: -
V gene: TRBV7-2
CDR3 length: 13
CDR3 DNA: TGTGCCAGCAGCTGGAGTCTACACAATGAGCAGTTCTTC
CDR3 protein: CASSWSLHNEQFF

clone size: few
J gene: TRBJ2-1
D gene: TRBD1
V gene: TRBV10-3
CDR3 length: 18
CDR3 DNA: TGTGCCATCAGTGAGCCTACTATCGGGACAGGGGCGGGGTATGAGCAGTTCTTC
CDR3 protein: CAISEPTIGTGAGYEQFF

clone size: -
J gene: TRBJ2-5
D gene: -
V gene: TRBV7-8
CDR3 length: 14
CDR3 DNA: TGTGCCAGCGAGAGTACAGGGACGCAAGAGACCCAGTACTTC
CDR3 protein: CASESTGTQETQYF

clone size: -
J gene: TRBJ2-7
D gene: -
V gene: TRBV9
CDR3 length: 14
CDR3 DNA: TGTGCCAGCAGCGTAGCAGCTAGCTCCTACGAGCAGTACTTC
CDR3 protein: CASSVAASSYEQYF

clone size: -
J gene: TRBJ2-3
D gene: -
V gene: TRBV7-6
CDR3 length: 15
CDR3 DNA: TGTGCCAGCAGCAAAACCCGCGCGCCTAGGGATACGCAGTATTTT
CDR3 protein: CASSKTRAPRDTQYF